This TCR beta chain is from a study of vaccination effects on CD4 cells after COVID-19 (dated by TCRdb to between 2021 and 2022). Regarding the complete study: Each participant got two doses of an mRNA SARS-CoV-2 vaccine, either BNT162b2 or mRNA-1273. SARS-CoV-2 spike-specific CD4+ TCR repertoires were compared before and after mRNA vaccination in COVID-19 convalescent patients and in infection-naive vaccine recipients. Altogether, around ten COVID-19 convalescent patients and several SARS-CoV-2-naive healthy vaccine recipients made up the full study. In the study, cultures from other donors were sequenced using the Oncomine TCR Beta short-read assay on an Illumina iSeq 100.

In the ViraFEST assay, PBMC were stimulated with viral peptide pools, and TCR sequencing was then used to find antigen-specific CD4+ T cell clonotypes based on their expansion. After less than 13 days of culture, CD4+ T cells were isolated with the EasySep CD4+ T cell isolation kit. None of the healthy vaccine recipients had a prior SARS-CoV-2 infection, which was confirmed by nucleocapsid antibody tests that came back negative both before and after vaccination. A few million PBMC per well were cultured with approximately 10 ug/ml peptides in IMDM containing approximately 4.7% human AB serum, approximately 10 IU/ml IL-2 and gentamicin. On days 3 and 7, half of the culture medium was replaced with fresh IL-2-containing medium. Unless noted otherwise, every peptide stimulation condition was cultured in triplicate wells. PBMC were separated from whole blood using Ficoll-Paque Plus gradient centrifugation and were then either cryopreserved at -140C or used fresh. The overlapping peptide pools covered the spike proteins of SARS-CoV-2 as well as those of the common cold coronaviruses HCoV-NL63, HCoV-OC43 and HCoV-229E. The QIAamp micro DNA kit was used to extract genomic DNA from the cultured CD4+ T cells.

Library method: the immunoSEQ multiplex PCR assay. DNA from the cultured and isolated CD4+ T cells underwent TCR beta CDR3 sequencing. Turning to the authors' computational methods: Non-productive TCR sequences were discarded, and reads were trimmed to the CDR3 region, with only CDR3s of 7 or more amino acids retained. Antigen-specific clonotypes were identified using the MANAFEST web app by comparison of expansion in peptide wells against reference cultures. To be called positive, a clone needed expansion at FDR<0.05 compared with the reference and with all other wells, an odds ratio greater than 5, and a frequency greater than 0.1% in two replicate wells. A clonotype was defined as cross-reactive if the clonotype was significantly expanded both in SARS-CoV-2 spike wells and in at least one common cold coronavirus spike condition. Using the stringdist R package, CDR3 similarity was measured by Levenshtein distance, and unrooted trees were constructed with ape in R 3.6.1. The source is immuneACCESS, and TCRdb retained only in-frame sequences with V and J called. Part of the clones is not carried over; for the studies checked, unresolved V genes explain less than half of this, and the remainder is unexplained. The V and J calls and clone size are taken from that table; D and trimming were inferred from the DNA. The sample profile shows tens of thousands of clones; roughly 79% of them were found once. The ten largest clones capture around 5.5% of the sample.

Paper-wide results and their limitations: The study was limited by a small number of convalescent patients, and early post-infection timepoints were lacking. At late post-vaccination timepoints, both infection-induced and vaccine-induced clones showed marked clonal contraction, consistent with waning T cell responses. Among healthy vaccine recipients, nearly all vaccine-induced clones were SARS-CoV-2 mono-reactive, and only 1 of 255 was cross-reactive with common cold coronaviruses.

On this clone itself: Its recognized antigen is unknown. Per-base qualities were not stored, and no clone one base away is much larger.

Reading from cysteine to phenylalanine, the CDR3 counts 14 amino acids. Just CDR3 DNA is preserved here, 42 bases in frame from base 1. Trimming accounts for 10 bases at V and 2 bases at J, while the number of junction bases matched to no gene is 8. The germline V gene (reference sequence) provides CDR1 WNHNN and CDR2 SYGVQD. The sequence links TRBV10-1 to TRBJ2-3; 8 junctional bases match TRBD1. The receptor was derived from a human donor who received a COVID-19 vaccine. Specimen: CD4+ T cells from PBMCs cultured with HCoV-OC43 spike peptides, collected before COVID-19 vaccination. The sample's cell subset or site label, decoded: HCoV-OC43 spike overlapping peptide pool stimulation. In nucleotide form, the sequence is TGCGCCACCTCGGGACAGGAGAACACAGATACGCAGTATTTT. Its product reads: CATSGQENTDTQYF.